What follows are 27 T cell receptor beta chains derived from one specimen sequenced in a study of cytomegalovirus exposure and HLA in healthy donors. The PCR was carried out with 60 Vbeta primers and 13 Jbeta primers. TCRdb keeps only in-frame clones here, not all; method: immunoSEQ multiplex PCR. Recorded for this sample: some 110,000 clones. The sample taken for sequencing was PBMCs. Receptor source: a man aged 25-40 years in good health and CMV-seronegative.

The rearrangement links TRBV28 to TRBJ2-7; 12 bases are a match to TRBD1. Germline V lookup: CDR1 MDHEN, CDR2 SYDVKM. V dropped 4 bases and J dropped 7; count of bases not matched to a gene: 8. CDR3 length: 15 residues. CDR3 sequence: CASSSPGQGANEQYF. The CDR3, as DNA: TGTGCCAGCAGTTCGCCGGGACAGGGGGCGAATGAGCAGTACTTC.

This chain joins TRBV5-1 and TRBJ2-7, with TRBD1 matching 9 bases. This CDR3 comprises 15 residues. Germline loops: CDR1 SGHRS, CDR2 YFSETQ. V was clipped by 2 bases and J by 3 bases; unmatched bases: 6. The CDR3 region is CASSFSGTGYYEQYF. In DNA form, the CDR3 reads TGCGCCAGCAGCTTCTCCGGGACAGGGTACTACGAGCAGTACTTC.

The V gene is TRBV28, the J gene TRBJ1-1; D is perhaps TRBD1 (6 bases). This CDR3 spans 14 amino acids. Trimming stripped 8 bases from V and 5 bases from J, with 18 bases between. Germline CDR1 and CDR2: MDHEN and SYDVKM. The CDR3 nucleotides read TGTGCCAGCTTTAGGGGGGGCGCGGAAACTGAAGCTTTCTTT. It codes for CASFRGGAETEAFF.

The V call is TRBV28, the J call TRBJ1-5; 9 bases are a match to TRBD1. This CDR3 is built from 16 residues. Per germline, CDR1 MDHEN and CDR2 SYDVKM. Trimming cost V 7 bases and J 1 base; bases outside gene matches: 8. In DNA form, the CDR3 reads TGTGCCAGCACCTCTCTGGGGACAGGGAGCAATCAGCCCCAGCATTTT. Protein: CASTSLGTGSNQPQHF.

V and J are TRBV6-4 and TRBJ2-1, with 7 bases that match TRBD2. The CDR3 totals 14 residues. V lost 2 bases and J lost 8; bases outside the gene matches: 6. Germline V gene data show CDR1 as MRHNA and CDR2 as SNTAGT. The CDR3 spells CASSDRSGVYEQFF. The CDR3 DNA reads as TGTGCCAGCAGTGACAGGAGCGGGGTCTATGAGCAGTTCTTC.

The gene calls are TRBV5-1 and TRBJ2-3; 11 nucleotides line up with TRBD1. The V gene end was trimmed by 5 bases and the J gene end by 5 bases; junction bases not matched to a gene: 10. The germline gives CDR1 SGHRS, CDR2 YFSETQ. The CDR3 spans 16 residues. CDR3: CASRKNGQGAKDTQYF. DNA of the CDR3: TGCGCCAGCAGAAAAAACGGACAGGGGGCAAAAGATACGCAGTATTTT.

V is TRBV6-5 and J is TRBJ1-1; TRBD1 might be the D (6 bases). Trimming took off 4 bases at V and 3 bases at J, with 15 bases between the two ends. CDR1 and CDR2 (germline): MNHEY, SVGAGI. CDR3 length: 15 residues. CDR3 protein: CASSSPGDLDTEAFF. Written as DNA, the CDR3 is TGTGCCAGCAGTTCTCCAGGGGATTTGGACACTGAAGCTTTCTTT.

The chain uses TRBV6-1 and TRBJ1-5; 8 bases agree with TRBD1. The CDR3 has 15 amino acids. Germline CDR1 MNHNS, CDR2 SASEGT. J was trimmed by 4 bases and V by 4 bases; bases with no gene match: 6. The CDR3 loop is CASSVQGGFNQPQHF. The CDR3 DNA follows: TGTGCCAGCAGTGTACAGGGGGGGTTTAATCAGCCCCAGCATTTT.

On this clone itself: Other DNA sequences of this sample code for an identical CDR3. The rearrangement uses TRBV30 and TRBJ1-5, with 7 bases aligning to TRBD1. The V segment lost 0 bases and the J segment 6 bases; nucleotides outside the gene matches: 5. Germline loops: CDR1 GTSNPN, CDR2 SVGIG (reference sequence). CDR3 length: 14 amino acids. The CDR3 coding sequence is TGTGCCTGGAGTGTAGCACAGGGGAGTCAGCCCCAGCATTTT. Amino acids: CAWSVAQGSQPQHF. The full variable domain, in which reference TRBV30 and TRBJ1-5 provide the parts outside the CDR3, is SQTIHQWPATLVQPVGSPLSLECTVEGTSNPNLYWYRQAAGRGLQLLFYSVGIGQISSEVPQNLSASRPQDRQFILSSKKLLLSDSGFYLCAWSVAQGSQPQHFGDGTRLSIL.

The chain uses TRBV9 and TRBJ2-3, with D tentatively TRBD2 (6 bases). This CDR3 is 16 amino acids long. CDR1 and CDR2 from the germline V gene are SGDLS and YYNGEE. Trimming cost V 4 bases and J 2 bases, with 17 bases left between them. Here the CDR3 DNA reads TGTGCCAGCAGCCCCAGACCGGGGGAAGTCACAGATACGCAGTATTTT. Protein: CASSPRPGEVTDTQYF. The entire variable domain, with the rest obtained from reference TRBV9 and TRBJ2-3, is as follows: DSGVTQTPKHLITATGQRVTLRCSPRSGDLSVYWYQQSLDQGLQFLIQYYNGEERAKGNILERFSAQQFPDLHSELNLSSLELGDSALYFCASSPRPGEVTDTQYFGPGTRLTVL.

CDR3 residues: CASSGTGQSYEQYF. DNA of the CDR3: TGTGCCAGTAGTGGGACAGGCCAATCCTACGAGCAGTACTTC. The chain uses TRBV19 and TRBJ2-7, with 8 bases lining up with TRBD1. This CDR3 spans 14 amino acids. Looked up from germline, CDR1 is LNHDA and CDR2 is SQIVND (reference sequence). V was clipped by 5 bases and J by 1 base; unmatched bases: 4. The full variable domain, completed using reference TRBV19 and TRBJ2-7, is DGGITQSPKYLFRKEGQNVTLSCEQNLNHDAMYWYRQDPGQGLRLIYYSQIVNDFQKGDIAEGYSVSREKKESFPLTVTSAQKNPTAFYLCASSGTGQSYEQYFGPGTRLTVT.

The chain joins TRBV7-8 to TRBJ2-5; 10 bases are shared with TRBD2. CDR3 size: 14 residues. J lost 3 bases, V lost 5 bases, and 3 bases had no gene match. Per the germline V gene, CDR1 is SGHVS and CDR2 is FQNEAQ. DNA for the CDR3: TGTGCCAGCAGCCTAACTAGCGGGGAAGAGACCCAGTACTTC. It encodes CASSLTSGEETQYF.

The chain joins TRBV19 to TRBJ2-3; D is possibly TRBD2 (5 bases). V was shortened by 11 bases and J by 3 bases, with 12 bases between the two germline ends. This CDR3 has 12 residues. Germline V gives CDR1 LNHDA, CDR2 SQIVND (reference sequence). Written as DNA, the CDR3 is TGTGCCCTCCCCCGGGAAACAGATACGCAGTATTTT. It translates to CALPRETDTQYF.

The chain recombines TRBV7-2 with TRBJ1-3, with D uncertain. The V end was cut by 5 bases, the J end by 0 bases, with 8 bases between. The length of the CDR3 is 14 residues. CDR1 and CDR2 from the germline V gene are SGHTA and FQGNSA. The CDR3 region is CASSPEASGNTIYF. The DNA of the CDR3 is TGTGCCAGCAGCCCCGAAGCCTCTGGAAACACCATATATTTT.

V gene TRBV9 combines with J gene TRBJ2-3; TRBD2 aligns across 13 bases. Losses at the gene ends were 4 bases for V and 3 bases for J; bases not matched to a gene: 8. Germline V gene lookup returns CDR1 SGDLS and CDR2 YYNGEE. The CDR3 loop spans 17 amino acids. CDR3 DNA: TGTGCCAGCAGCAGTAGACTAGCGGGGGGCCGTACAGATACGCAGTATTTT. This codes for CASSSRLAGGRTDTQYF.

The rearrangement uses TRBV7-2 and TRBJ1-5, with a weak D call TRBD1 (5 bases). The CDR3 loop spans 14 amino acids. Trimming removed 3 bases at V and 9 bases at J, with 15 bases between. In germline, CDR1 is SGHTA, CDR2 FQGNSA. In DNA form, the CDR3 reads TGTGCCAGCAGCTTCGAGGCGGGGCTCGGGCCCCAGCATTTT. This gives the protein CASSFEAGLGPQHF. The complete variable domain, with remaining parts taken from reference TRBV7-2 and TRBJ1-5, reads GAGVSQSPSNKVTEKGKDVELRCDPISGHTALYWYRQSLGQGLEFLIYFQGNSAPDKSGLPSDRFSAERTGGSVSTLTIQRTQQEDSAVYLCASSFEAGLGPQHFGDGTRLSIL.

The V call is TRBV10-3, the J call TRBJ2-7, with a possible D match to TRBD1 (6 bases). This CDR3 contains 17 residues. Germline CDR1 reads ENHRY; CDR2 reads SYGVKD. V shed 3 bases and J shed 5 bases, with 23 bases lying between them. The CDR3 is CAISDYQDRSLTHEQYF. In nucleotides, the CDR3 is TGTGCCATCAGTGACTACCAAGACAGGTCCCTTACCCACGAGCAGTACTTC.

The rearrangement links TRBV7-3 to TRBJ1-2, with 10 bases aligning to TRBD1. V was pared by 3 bases and J by 5 bases, with 3 bases of the junction left unmatched. The CDR3 sequence is 14 residues long. Germline V gene sequence: CDR1 SGHTA, CDR2 FQGTGA. The CDR3 bases are TGTGCCAGCAGCTTTGGGACAGGGGTTTATGGCTACACCTTC. Translated, it gives CASSFGTGVYGYTF.

The chain couples TRBV5-6 to TRBJ2-3; D is possibly TRBD2 (6 bases). The CDR3 is made up of 15 amino acids. V lost 0 bases and J 5 bases, leaving 13 bases between the germline ends. The germline V gene encodes CDR1 SGHDT and CDR2 YYEEEE. The CDR3 nucleotides are TGTGCCAGCAGCTTGGTGAGGGGAGGAGAAGATACGCAGTATTTT. Translating it yields CASSLVRGGEDTQYF.

In DNA form, the CDR3 reads TGTGCCAGCAGTTCTGTTGAGGGTCCCGAGACCGGGGAGCTGTTTTTT. It translates to CASSSVEGPETGELFF. The rearrangement links TRBV7-2 to TRBJ2-2; maybe TRBD2 (5 bases). Germline CDR1 is SGHTA and CDR2 is FQGNSA. V was clipped by 6 bases and J by 5 bases, with 19 bases between them. The CDR3 is 16 amino acids.

The chain joins TRBV27 to TRBJ1-1; maybe TRBD1 (5 bases). CDR1 MNHEY and CDR2 SMNVEV come from the germline V gene (reference sequence). The CDR3 contains 14 residues. Trimming shortened V by 4 bases and J by 11 bases, and 20 bases separated the two germline ends. This CDR3 reads CASSSAVAGRVAFF. CDR3 in DNA: TGTGCCAGCAGTTCGGCAGTGGCAGGCAGGGTGGCTTTCTTT.

This rearrangement joins TRBV2 to TRBJ1-4; 8 bases match TRBD1. This CDR3 has 15 amino acids. The J segment lost 3 bases and the V segment lost 7 bases, leaving 7 bases of the junction unmatched. Germline CDR1 reads SNHLY; CDR2 reads FYNNEI. In nucleotides, the CDR3 is TGTGCCAGCATCACCCCCAGGGGGCCTAATGAAAAACTGTTTTTT. Translation gives CASITPRGPNEKLFF.

The chain carries TRBV19 and TRBJ1-1; 7 bases match TRBD1. The V gene's germline CDR1 is LNHDA and CDR2 SQIVND (reference sequence). The ends lost 5 bases at V and 7 bases at J; junction bases unmatched: 7. CDR3 size: 13 residues. The CDR3 coding sequence is TGTGCCAGTAGTCCCGGAGGGGGCCGTGAAGCTTTCTTT. Translating it yields CASSPGGGREAFF.

The J gene is TRBJ1-1, the V gene TRBV29-1, with a possible D match to TRBD1 (6 bases). CDR3 length equals 14 residues. CDR1 and CDR2 from the germline V gene are SQVTM and ANQGSEA. Trimming left V 7 bases short and J 7 bases short, with 22 bases between. The DNA of the CDR3 is TGCAGCGCCGCCCGGAGCCAGGGGTCGGTTGAAGCTTTCTTT. Its protein product is CSAARSQGSVEAFF.

This rearrangement joins TRBV18 to TRBJ2-2; 12 bases match TRBD2. V lost 3 bases, J lost 4 bases, and 3 bases stayed unmatched. CDR3 length: 16 amino acids. The germline V gene has CDR1 KGHSH and CDR2 LQKENI. This CDR3 reads CASSPTSGGPTGELFF. CDR3 DNA: TGTGCCAGCTCACCGACTAGCGGGGGACCCACCGGGGAGCTGTTTTTT.

This sequence joins TRBV5-1 and TRBJ2-7, with D tentatively TRBD2 (6 bases). The germline V and J ends were trimmed by 3 bases and 1 base, with 11 bases remaining between them. Germline V gene lookup returns CDR1 SGHRS and CDR2 YFSETQ. CDR3 length equals 14 residues. The CDR3 DNA sequence: TGCGCCAGCAGCTGGGGCGGGGAGTCCTACGAGCAGTACTTC. This encodes CASSWGGESYEQYF.

The chain employs TRBV5-1 and TRBJ1-1; weak D call: TRBD1 (6 bases). Germline V CDR1 and CDR2: SGHRS, YFSETQ. V lost 2 bases, J lost 6 bases, and 14 bases lay in between. The CDR3 is made up of 14 amino acids. CDR3 sequence (DNA): TGCGCCAGCAGCTTTAATCAGGGGAGCCCTGAAGCTTTCTTT. It specifies CASSFNQGSPEAFF.